What follows is one T cell receptor beta chain and its context. The method was immunoSEQ multiplex PCR; TCRdb's version includes in-frame clones alone and lacks a portion of them. Among about 7,800 clones, 72% were seen once, and the ten largest hold under 14%. Histologic diagnosis was independently verified by two lung pathologists. This specimen comes from a study of immune evolution from preneoplasia to lung adenocarcinoma. The overall study: HLA loss of heterozygosity: 7% AIS, about 15% MIA, over 30% ADC, none AAH.

Trimming took 3 bases from V and 2 from J, leaving 7 bases between them. The CDR3 extends over 14 amino acids. Germline-derived CDR1 and CDR2 are KGHSH and LQKENI. The TCR originated in an older donor with lung adenocarcinoma. Some clones in this sample may be carry-over from other donors' samples. V is TRBV18 and J is TRBJ1-4; D might be TRBD1 (5 bases). The material sequenced was FFPE lung adenocarcinoma in situ tissue. The CDR3 DNA reads as TGTGCCAGCTCACCGGGGCGGACTAATGAAAAACTGTTTTTT. It translates to CASSPGRTNEKLFF.